The 16 T cell receptor beta chains presented below share a single source sample, sequenced in a study of T cells in localized non-small cell lung cancer. This table comes from immunoSEQ multiplex PCR, and its TCRdb copy is limited to in-frame clones, with some not included. The profile shows 100,000 to 150,000 clones, around 90% of them singletons. Here the sequenced sample was peripheral blood, taken before any cancer treatment. Every receptor here comes from a female donor older than 55 with stage I lung adenocarcinoma.

The chain links TRBV6-6 to TRBJ2-3; 8 bases fit TRBD2. Germline V gene lookup returns CDR1 MNHNY and CDR2 SVGAGI (reference sequence). Germline trimming cut 6 bases from V and 0 bases from J; bases unmatched to any gene: 5. This CDR3 is built from 15 residues. The CDR3 is CASSQTSASTDTQYF. The CDR3 DNA follows: TGTGCCAGCAGCCAGACTAGCGCAAGCACAGATACGCAGTATTTT.

This chain uses TRBV15 with TRBJ1-2, with D possibly TRBD1 on 6 matching bases. CDR1 and CDR2 from the germline V gene are LNHNV and YYDKDF (reference sequence). Trimming took 6 bases from V and 3 from J, leaving 11 bases between them. The CDR3 runs to 13 residues. Here the CDR3 reads CATRMQGYYGYTF. The CDR3 DNA is TGTGCCACCAGGATGCAGGGGTACTATGGCTACACCTTC.

The chain is built from TRBV5-1 and TRBJ1-1, with a possible D match to TRBD1 (6 bases). There are 16 residues in the CDR3. V lost 4 bases and J 0 bases, leaving 16 bases between the germline ends. Looked up from germline, CDR1 is SGHRS and CDR2 is YFSETQ. The CDR3 loop reads CASSLLAGALNTEAFF. The CDR3 coding sequence is TGCGCCAGCAGCCTACTAGCAGGGGCCCTGAACACTGAAGCTTTCTTT.

The chain carries TRBV4-2 and TRBJ2-1; D gene ambiguous. The CDR3 has 17 amino acids. In germline, CDR1 is LGHNA, CDR2 YNFKEQ. Trimming stripped 1 base from V and 0 bases from J, with 13 bases between. The CDR3 DNA is TGTGCCAGCAGCCAAGGCGGTTTATGGAGCTCCTACAATGAGCAGTTCTTC. Translation gives CASSQGGLWSSYNEQFF.

The rearrangement links TRBV27 to TRBJ2-7; 12 bases line up with TRBD2. This CDR3 comprises 15 residues. V was clipped by 4 bases and J by 7 bases; unmatched bases: 8. Germline CDR1 and CDR2: MNHEY and SMNVEV (reference sequence). CDR3 bases: TGTGCCAGCAGTTATCTAGCGGGAGGGCTTGGAGAGCAGTACTTC. Amino acid sequence: CASSYLAGGLGEQYF.

This chain uses TRBV6-6 with TRBJ2-7; 7 nucleotides match TRBD2. Per the germline V gene, CDR1 is MNHNY and CDR2 is SVGAGI (reference sequence). With 6 bases clipped from V and 6 bases from J, the junction kept 8 bases outside the gene matches. This CDR3 region has 13 residues. CDR3 residues: CASSGTTLSEQYF. DNA for the CDR3: TGTGCCAGCAGCGGGACTACCCTTTCCGAGCAGTACTTC.

This chain connects TRBV7-8 to TRBJ2-1; D possibly corresponds to TRBD2 (5 bases). CDR1 and CDR2 from the germline V gene are SGHVS and FQNEAQ. The V gene lost 3 bases and the J gene lost 15 bases, with 27 bases spanning the gap. The CDR3 is made up of 16 amino acids. CDR3 in DNA: TGTGCCAGCAGCTTCGACCTAGGTGAGCGGTTCAGTCGTCCGTTCTTC. Translation gives CASSFDLGERFSRPFF.

The chain couples TRBV28 to TRBJ1-5; D might be TRBD1 (5 bases). CDR1 and CDR2 (germline): MDHEN, SYDVKM. CDR3 length equals 15 residues. V was clipped by 4 bases and J by 0 bases, with 10 bases between them. CDR3 sequence (DNA): TGTGCCAGCAGTTGGGCCGGGACTAGCAATCAGCCCCAGCATTTT. Translating it yields CASSWAGTSNQPQHF.

In the case of this clone: At the DNA level, this CDR3 is encoded by other sequences in the same sample as well. This chain uses TRBV30 with TRBJ2-3; D might be TRBD2 (6 bases). In germline, CDR1 is GTSNPN, CDR2 SVGIG (reference sequence). The CDR3 consists of 13 residues. The V end lost 0 bases, the J end lost 6 bases, and 10 bases lay between the germline ends. The CDR3 loop reads CAWSVRAGDTQYF. CDR3 nucleotide sequence: TGTGCCTGGAGTGTACGGGCGGGGGATACGCAGTATTTT.

This clone has just one count. V gene TRBV5-1 combines with J gene TRBJ1-2; D is uncertain. This CDR3 comprises 14 residues. In germline, CDR1 is SGHRS, CDR2 YFSETQ. With 0 bases removed from V and 6 bases from J, the gap between germline ends came to 12 bases. The CDR3 here is CASSLVPTAHGYTF. The DNA for the CDR3 is TGCGCCAGCAGCTTGGTTCCCACAGCCCATGGCTACACCTTC.

The genes are TRBV30 and TRBJ1-2; 10 bases line up with TRBD1. The CDR3 consists of 17 residues. Germline CDR1 is GTSNPN and CDR2 is SVGIG (reference sequence). V gave up 0 bases and J gave up 5 bases; unmatched junction bases: 12. CDR3 nucleotide sequence: TGTGCCTGGAGTGTTCCCGGGACAGGGGCACTATTATATGGCTACACCTTC. The encoded protein is CAWSVPGTGALLYGYTF.

The rearrangement uses TRBV11-3 and TRBJ2-1; possibly TRBD2 for D (5 bases). The CDR3 has 17 amino acids. Germline lookup yields CDR1 SGHNT and CDR2 YENEEA. V was clipped by 1 base and J by 2 bases, with 15 bases between them. The CDR3: CASSLAKGGGAYNEQFF. CDR3 DNA sequence: TGTGCCAGCAGCTTAGCAAAGGGCGGAGGAGCCTACAATGAGCAGTTCTTC. The complete variable domain, with remaining parts taken from reference TRBV11-3 and TRBJ2-1, reads EAGVVQSPRYKIIEKKQPVAFWCNPISGHNTLYWYLQNLGQGPELLIRYENEEAVDDSQLPKDRFSAERLKGVDSTLKIQPAELGDSAVYLCASSLAKGGGAYNEQFFGPGTRLTVL.

This chain joins TRBV4-1 and TRBJ2-7; D is undetermined. The CDR3 has 17 residues. V lost 2 bases and J lost 0, with 17 bases in between. CDR1 and CDR2 (germline): MGHRA, YSYEKL. CDR3 region: CASSQWVGNLPSYEQYF. CDR3 DNA: TGCGCCAGCAGCCAATGGGTTGGGAACCTTCCCTCCTACGAGCAGTACTTC.

This chain connects TRBV27 to TRBJ2-7, with 8 bases aligning to TRBD1. Germline V gene lookup returns CDR1 MNHEY and CDR2 SMNVEV (reference sequence). Trimming removed 6 bases from V and 5 bases from J; junction bases left unmatched: 12. The CDR3 length is 15 residues. The CDR3: CASSLRGLLPNEQYF. For the CDR3, the DNA is TGTGCCAGCAGCCTCAGGGGGCTTCTCCCCAACGAGCAGTACTTC.

The rearrangement uses TRBV18 and TRBJ1-2; possibly TRBD1 for D (6 bases). V was clipped by 1 base and J by 6 bases, with 15 bases between them. This CDR3 has 15 residues. From germline, CDR1 is KGHSH and CDR2 LQKENI. Here the CDR3 reads CASSPLPGEADGYTF. CDR3 coding DNA: TGTGCCAGCTCACCACTCCCAGGGGAGGCGGATGGCTACACCTTC.

Here the CDR3 reads CASSRPGREQYF. The CDR3 coding sequence is TGTGCCAGTAGTCGACCGGGCAGGGAGCAGTACTTC. The rearrangement links TRBV19 to TRBJ2-7; D gene uncertain. Per the germline V gene, CDR1 is LNHDA and CDR2 is SQIVND (reference sequence). With 5 bases removed from V and 7 bases from J, the gap between germline ends came to 12 bases. The CDR3 has 12 amino acids.